This T cell receptor (beta chain) was recovered during a study of CD8+ T cells in alopecia areata (dated by TCRdb to the late 2010s). Concerning the study at large: Treated patients were enrolled in an open-label pilot trial of oral tofacitinib at 5 to 10 mg twice daily for moderate-to-severe alopecia areata. Tofacitinib was administered for 6 to 18 months, and 6 months of follow-up off drug were then conducted to assess delayed response and recurrence. The SALT score, which quantifies the percentage of affected scalp surface area, was used to measure disease severity in treated patients. High-throughput TCRbeta sequencing was used to examine T cell clonal expansion in alopecia areata in both the C3H/HeJ mouse model and human patients. In humans, TCRbeta sequencing was performed on scalp tissue and on sorted CD4+ and CD8+ peripheral blood T cells from healthy controls and from patients with patchy or totalis/universalis alopecia areata. Patients on tofacitinib were biopsied at baseline and after 4 and 24 weeks of treatment, and several of the patients also had a later scalp biopsy. Scalp clonality was compared among normal scalp (n=4), patchy alopecia areata scalp (n=8), and alopecia totalis/universalis scalp (n=8). RNA came from the PAXgene miRNA kit for fixed scalp, the miRNeasy kit for PBMCs, and the RNeasy kit for mouse skin. TCRbeta CDR3 regions were amplified by immunoSEQ multiplex PCR using 35 Vbeta forward and 13 Jbeta reverse primers.

The library was built by means of the immunoSEQ multiplex PCR assay. RNA was extracted from all samples and reverse transcribed into cDNA, which served as template for TCR sequencing. First-strand cDNA was synthesized with SuperScript III using a 2:1 mix of oligo-dT and random hexamers. Amplification bias was assessed with a synthetic immune receptor repertoire, and residual bias was removed computationally. On the study's bioinformatics: After raw reads were preprocessed to remove errors, the CDR3 was defined following IMGT conventions as running from the conserved cysteine to phenylalanine. Clonality was calculated as 1 minus Shannon entropy normalized by log2 of the number of productive unique TCRs. Whether each scalp clone was CD4 or CD8 was inferred by checking scalp TCRbeta sequences against the CD4 and CD8 repertoires from sorted blood. TCRdb provides this immuneACCESS table in a form limited to in-frame rearrangements. Some clones are lacking; in checked studies, under half of them reflect an unresolved V gene, and why the rest are absent is not known. V and J calls and clone size are given by that table; D and trimming were obtained from the DNA. The sample profile shows more than 150,000 clones; approximately 56% of them were found once. About 3% of the sample is held by the ten biggest clonotypes.

Overall study outcomes, separate from this receptor: TCR sequences shared between patients were less clear than in mice, possibly partly because of HLA diversity in the patient population. Unlike mouse skin, where gammadelta T cells dominate, normal human skin contains resident alphabeta T cells that get sequenced too, which complicates analysis of the scalp TCR repertoire. With tofacitinib, both scalp clonality and the number of expanded CD8+ clones among the top 100 scalp clones went down significantly. During tofacitinib treatment, many expanded lesional clones stuck around in both scalp and blood, and this persistence may partly explain why relapse happens after treatment is stopped. Compared with normal scalp, lesional scalp, particularly in alopecia totalis/universalis, had higher clonality and more expanded CD8+ clones, which suggests antigenic drive. The treated cohort was small, with a single nonresponder, so links between baseline CD8+ expansion and response need larger studies.

This specimen's time point label, per the study, means: 4 weeks on oral tofacitinib. Sample treatment or condition, as interpreted from the label and publication: oral pan-JAK inhibitor, 5-10 mg twice daily. Lesional scalp punch biopsies and peripheral blood were collected from alopecia areata patients. PBMCs were isolated by density centrifugation and stained for CD3, CD4 and CD8, and CD4+ and CD8+ T cells were sorted on a FACSAria. CDR1 and CDR2 are read off the germline V gene as SNHLY and FYNNEI. CDR3 length: 15 amino acids, cysteine to phenylalanine. This entry keeps only the CDR3 DNA: 45 bases, framed from base 1. V is clipped by 4 bases and J by 4 bases, and the sequence between their germline boundaries is 16 bases long. This clone has more than one count but fewer than ten. Which antigen it targets is not known. There are no base qualities to consult, and no much larger clone falls within one base.

The receptor was derived from a human donor with alopecia areata. The sample here was CD4+ T cells sorted from blood, taken at week 4, from a patient treated with tofacitinib. This chain joins TRBV2 to TRBJ1-2; the D gene is possibly TRBD1, with 6 bases matching. Here is the DNA: TGTGCCAGCAGTGGGAACAGGGATGGGGCCTATGGCTACACCTTC. Its translation reads: CASSGNRDGAYGYTF.